Listed below are T cell receptor beta chains from one sample, sequenced in a study of T cells after yellow fever vaccination. MiXCR, run by TCRdb on the 5' RACE reads, gives a single entry per CDR3 protein. The profile covers 170,000 or so distinct CDR3 sequences, with 5.5% to 8% appearing a single time and under 3% taken by the ten largest. The material sequenced was CD4+ T cells sorted from PBMCs, taken on the day of the first yellow fever vaccination. Receptors originate from a man aged 18 to 30 who received the YFV17D yellow fever vaccine. Each CDR3 is given with its conserved first and last residue. D genes are given only for firm matches. A clone size is listed for some rows: how often the clone was seen (once, few, many), or a class if it is expanded.

CDR3nt,CDR3aa,j_gene,d_gene,v_gene,abundance
TGTGCCAGCAAGTCCGGGACAGGGGGCGGAAATGAGCAGTTCTTC,CASKSGTGGGNEQFF,TRBJ2-1,TRBD1,TRBV5-4,NA
TGCAGTGCTAGGGGGGTAGCGGGGCGGCTCCTTCAAGAGACCCAGTACTTC,CSARGVAGRLLQETQYF,TRBJ2-5,TRBD2,TRBV20-1,NA
TGTGCCATCAGCGATTCATCGGACAGGGTTGGATCACCCCTCCACTTT,CAISDSSDRVGSPLHF,TRBJ1-6,TRBD1,TRBV10-3,many
TGCGCCAGCAGTCAAAGACATGACACAGATACGCAGTATTTT,CASSQRHDTDTQYF,TRBJ2-3,NA,TRBV23-1,NA
TGCGCCAGCAGCCAAAGCCGGGCAGCAACTAATGAAAAACTGTTTTTT,CASSQSRAATNEKLFF,TRBJ1-4,NA,TRBV4-1,NA
TGTGCCAGCAGTGCTGGGACGCGGACTAACTCAATGAAGCAGTTCTTC,CASSAGTRTNSMKQFF,TRBJ2-1,NA,TRBV2,few
TGTGCCAGCACCGTTGGGGGACGAAGCTCTGGAAACACCATATATTTT,CASTVGGRSSGNTIYF,TRBJ1-3,NA,TRBV5-6,many
TGCGCCAGCAGCCTGGGGGGGCACATGAACACTGAAGCTTTCTTT,CASSLGGHMNTEAFF,TRBJ1-1,NA,TRBV5-1,many
TGTGCCAGCAGCCCCCGGGGTGGAGATACGCAGTATTTT,CASSPRGGDTQYF,TRBJ2-3,NA,TRBV9,many
TGCGCCAGCAGCCAGGCGGACAGGGCGAACACCGGGGAGCTGTTTTTT,CASSQADRANTGELFF,TRBJ2-2,TRBD1,TRBV4-1,many
TGTGCCAGCAGATGGACTGGATTGGGGTCACCCCTCCACTTT,CASRWTGLGSPLHF,TRBJ1-6,NA,TRBV6-5,many
TGTGCCAGCAGCTTAAGGCGGGCGGGCGGTCTAGCCAAAAACATTCAGTACTTC,CASSLRRAGGLAKNIQYF,TRBJ2-4,NA,TRBV11-2,few
TGTGCCAGCAGCTTAAGCGGAATATCCTACGAGCAGTACTTC,CASSLSGISYEQYF,TRBJ2-7,NA,TRBV7-2,many
TGCGCCAGCAGTCAAAGGACTAGCGGGGGTCCGGGATACGAGCAGTACTTC,CASSQRTSGGPGYEQYF,TRBJ2-7,TRBD2,TRBV23-1,many
TGCGCCAGCAGCTTTACAGCCGCTGATTTCGGGGAGCTGTTTTTT,CASSFTAADFGELFF,TRBJ2-2,NA,TRBV5-1,many
TGTGCCAGCAGCCTCCGACAGGGTGGGAGTTCACCCCTCCACTTT,CASSLRQGGSSPLHF,TRBJ1-6,TRBD1,TRBV7-3,few
TGTGCCAGCAGTTCCTCCGCCCTCGGGACACCGCAGTATTTT,CASSSSALGTPQYF,TRBJ2-3,NA,TRBV7-3,NA
TGTGCCAGCAGTTACGGGCTAGGCACAGATACGCAGTATTTT,CASSYGLGTDTQYF,TRBJ2-3,NA,TRBV6-5,few
TGCGCCAGCAGCCAAGATTGGGGAAAAGAGACCCAGTACTTC,CASSQDWGKETQYF,TRBJ2-5,NA,TRBV4-3,many
TGCAGTGCTCCACAGGGTCTAAGCACAGATACGCAGTATTTT,CSAPQGLSTDTQYF,TRBJ2-3,NA,TRBV20-1,NA
TGTGCCAGCAGCCGGGAAGGGCGTCAAGGCGAGCAGTACTTC,CASSREGRQGEQYF,TRBJ2-7,NA,TRBV7-2,many
TGCAGTGCTAGAGATCCCAGGGTCGAAGAAAAACTGTTTTTT,CSARDPRVEEKLFF,TRBJ1-4,NA,TRBV20-1,few
TGTGCCAGCAGCGCAAGGACAACTGAAGCTTTCTTT,CASSARTTEAFF,TRBJ1-1,NA,TRBV7-2,few
TGTGCCAGCCGACAAGGGGGGTTTTCCGGTTCACCCCTCCACTTT,CASRQGGFSGSPLHF,TRBJ1-6,NA,TRBV6-5,few
TGTGCCAGCAGTTACTCGTTGGGGGGAAACACTGAAGCTTTCTTT,CASSYSLGGNTEAFF,TRBJ1-1,NA,TRBV6-5,few
TGCGCCAGCAGCCGTAGTTCGAACACCGGGGAGCTGTTTTTT,CASSRSSNTGELFF,TRBJ2-2,NA,TRBV5-1,NA
TGTGCCAGCAGCTTAGCGGGACAGGGGATCGTGTACACTGAAGCTTTCTTT,CASSLAGQGIVYTEAFF,TRBJ1-1,TRBD1,TRBV7-2,few
TGCGCCAGCCGGGGACAGGGTCTTCCCTCCTACAATGAGCAGTTCTTC,CASRGQGLPSYNEQFF,TRBJ2-1,TRBD1,TRBV5-1,few
TGCAGCGACCGCGGGGCTAGCGGGGATGAGCAGTTCTTC,CSDRGASGDEQFF,TRBJ2-1,TRBD2,TRBV29-1,few
NA,CASSEQYFGYTF,TRBJ1-2,NA,TRBV6-1,NA
TGTGCCAGCTCCCCCCCCGGGAGTCGAGTAGGCACAGATACGCAGTATTTT,CASSPPGSRVGTDTQYF,TRBJ2-3,NA,TRBV18,many
TGCAGCGTGAGAAAAGATACGCAGTATTTT,CSVRKDTQYF,TRBJ2-3,NA,TRBV29-1,many
TGTGCCAGTAGTGATTCAACAGGGGGGTTCACAGATACGCAGTATTTT,CASSDSTGGFTDTQYF,TRBJ2-3,TRBD1,TRBV19,few
TGCGCCAGCAGCTTTGGGGGAGGAGATACGCAGTATTTT,CASSFGGGDTQYF,TRBJ2-3,NA,TRBV5-1,many
TGCGCCAGCAGCCAAGCGGACTTTATGAAGGGCTACACCTTC,CASSQADFMKGYTF,TRBJ1-2,NA,TRBV4-1,NA
TGTGCCAGCGTGGCACAGGGGGGCCCCTACGAGCAGTACTTC,CASVAQGGPYEQYF,TRBJ2-7,TRBD1,TRBV6-1,few
TGTGCCAGCAGCTTATCGAGACAGGGGAGCTCTGGGGCCAACGTCCTGACTTTC,CASSLSRQGSSGANVLTF,TRBJ2-6,TRBD1,TRBV7-6,many
TGCGCCAGCAGCTTGGGTGGGGGTGGAACTGAAGCTTTCTTT,CASSLGGGGTEAFF,TRBJ1-1,NA,TRBV5-1,many
TGTGCCAGCGGGGACATCAGCACAGATACGCAGTATTTT,CASGDISTDTQYF,TRBJ2-3,NA,TRBV27,many
TGTGCCAGCAGCTTTCGACAGAACACCGGGGAGCTGTTTTTT,CASSFRQNTGELFF,TRBJ2-2,NA,TRBV7-2,many
TGTGCCAGCAGCTTAGTATTAGCGGGGGGCCTAGGGATCGAGACCCAGTACTTC,CASSLVLAGGLGIETQYF,TRBJ2-5,TRBD2,TRBV11-2,many
TGTGCCAGCAGCCAAGACCCCAAGACGACTGAAGCTTTCTTT,CASSQDPKTTEAFF,TRBJ1-1,NA,TRBV4-2,few
TGTGCCAGCAAACTACAGGGGGCAAACCAGCCCCAGCATTTT,CASKLQGANQPQHF,TRBJ1-5,TRBD1,TRBV6-2/TRBV6-3,few
TGCAGCGTTCGGCTGGATAGCACAGATACGCAGTATTTT,CSVRLDSTDTQYF,TRBJ2-3,NA,TRBV29-1,few
TGTGCCAGCAGCGTAGATTCGGAGGTGCAGTACTTC,CASSVDSEVQYF,TRBJ2-7,NA,TRBV9,NA
TGCAGCGTTGACGGGGGGGGGGCCCAAGATACGCAGTATTTT,CSVDGGGAQDTQYF,TRBJ2-3,TRBD2,TRBV29-1,few
TGCAGCGTTGTCTGGCAGGGAGGGGATCAGCCCCAGCATTTT,CSVVWQGGDQPQHF,TRBJ1-5,NA,TRBV29-1,few
TGTGCCAGCAGCCCGGCGGGAAGCGGGGGGCCAGGTCGGGAGACCCAGTACTTC,CASSPAGSGGPGRETQYF,TRBJ2-5,TRBD2,TRBV7-3,few
TGCGCCAGCAGCGTGCAGGGACAGGGATGGGATGGCTACACCTTC,CASSVQGQGWDGYTF,TRBJ1-2,TRBD1,TRBV5-1,few